This T cell receptor beta chain was observed in a study of blood T cell repertoires in COVID-19. Looking at the study overall: The United States, Italy and Spain provided the acute and convalescent COVID-19 samples.

Participants were placed into cohorts based on the clinical history they reported. Source study methods: Using reference gene primer amplification, nucleated cell counts were estimated. Libraries were prepared by immunoSEQ multiplex PCR; TCRdb keeps only in-frame clonotypes and omits some of them. V, J and clone size are taken as reported in that table, and D and trimming were inferred from the DNA itself. The top ten clones hold less than 5% of a sample with about 150,000 clones, about nine tenths of them seen once. There are 15 residues in the CDR3. Germline assignment: CDR1 SGHAT and CDR2 FQNNGV. V trimming: 5 bases; J trimming: 7 bases; junction bases outside the gene matches: 8.

This chain joins TRBV11-2 and TRBJ1-6, with 7 bases lining up with TRBD1. The source is a middle-aged woman who had been exposed to COVID-19. What was sequenced was PBMCs or T cells enriched from blood (not recorded which). This CDR3 reads CASSPLTGVNSPLHF. CDR3 coding DNA: TGTGCCAGCAGCCCATTAACAGGGGTCAATTCACCCCTCCACTTT.